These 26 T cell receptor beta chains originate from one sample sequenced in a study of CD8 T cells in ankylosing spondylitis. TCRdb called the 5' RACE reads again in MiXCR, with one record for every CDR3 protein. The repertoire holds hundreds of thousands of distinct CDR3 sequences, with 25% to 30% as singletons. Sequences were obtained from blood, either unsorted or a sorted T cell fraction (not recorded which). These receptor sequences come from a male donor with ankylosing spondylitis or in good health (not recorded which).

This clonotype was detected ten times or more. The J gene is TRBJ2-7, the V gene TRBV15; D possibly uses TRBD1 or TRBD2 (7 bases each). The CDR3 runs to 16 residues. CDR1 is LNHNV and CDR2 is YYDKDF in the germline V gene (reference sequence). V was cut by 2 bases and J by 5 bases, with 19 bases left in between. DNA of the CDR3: TGTGCCACCAGCAGACCTCTCCTACAGGGGACTAACGAGCAGTACTTC. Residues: CATSRPLLQGTNEQYF.

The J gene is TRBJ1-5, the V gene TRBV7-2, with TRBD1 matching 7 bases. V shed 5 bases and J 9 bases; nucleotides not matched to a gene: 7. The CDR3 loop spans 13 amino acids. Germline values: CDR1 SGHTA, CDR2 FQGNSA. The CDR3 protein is CASSTRTGGPQHF. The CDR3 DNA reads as TGTGCCAGCAGCACGAGGACAGGAGGGCCCCAGCATTTT.

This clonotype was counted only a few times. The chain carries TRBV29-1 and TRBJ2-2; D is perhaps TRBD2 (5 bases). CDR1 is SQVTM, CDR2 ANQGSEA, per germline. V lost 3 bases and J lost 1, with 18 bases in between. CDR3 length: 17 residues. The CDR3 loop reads CSVELGRGAGNTGELFF. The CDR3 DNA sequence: TGCAGCGTTGAGCTTGGACGGGGTGCGGGGAACACCGGGGAGCTGTTTTTT.

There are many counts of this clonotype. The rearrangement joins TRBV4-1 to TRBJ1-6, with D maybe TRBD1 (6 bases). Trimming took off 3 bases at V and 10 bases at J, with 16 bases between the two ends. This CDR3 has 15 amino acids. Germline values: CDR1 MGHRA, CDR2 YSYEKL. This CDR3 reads CASSQETGIYSPLHF. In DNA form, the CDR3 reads TGCGCCAGCAGCCAGGAAACAGGGATTTACTCACCCCTCCACTTT.

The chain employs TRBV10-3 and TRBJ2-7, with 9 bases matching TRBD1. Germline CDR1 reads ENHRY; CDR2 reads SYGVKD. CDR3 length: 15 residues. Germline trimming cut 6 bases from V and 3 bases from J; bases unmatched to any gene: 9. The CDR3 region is CAISAGQGRFYEQYF. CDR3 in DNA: TGTGCCATCAGCGCCGGACAGGGGAGATTCTACGAGCAGTACTTC.

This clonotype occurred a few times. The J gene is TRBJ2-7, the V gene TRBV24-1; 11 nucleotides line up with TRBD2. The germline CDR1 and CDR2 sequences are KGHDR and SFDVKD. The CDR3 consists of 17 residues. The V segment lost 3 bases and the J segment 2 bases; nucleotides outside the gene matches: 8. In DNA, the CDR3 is TGTGCCACCAGTGATCCTCGGACTAGCGGGTCGACCTACGAGCAGTACTTC. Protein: CATSDPRTSGSTYEQYF.

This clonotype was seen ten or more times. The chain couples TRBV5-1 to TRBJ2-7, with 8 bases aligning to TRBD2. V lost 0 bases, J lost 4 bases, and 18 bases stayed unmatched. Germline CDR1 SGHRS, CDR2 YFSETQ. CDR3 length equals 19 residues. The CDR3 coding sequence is TGCGCCAGCAGCTTGGATACCCAAAAAAAGCGGGAGCCTTTATACGAGCAGTACTTC. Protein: CASSLDTQKKREPLYEQYF.

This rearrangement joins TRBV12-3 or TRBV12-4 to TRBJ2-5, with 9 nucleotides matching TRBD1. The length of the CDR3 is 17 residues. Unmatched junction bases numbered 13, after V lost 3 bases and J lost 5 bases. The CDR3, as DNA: TGTGCCAGCAGTTTTGGCAGGGGACAGGGAATGAGGGAGACCCAGTACTTC. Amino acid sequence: CASSFGRGQGMRETQYF.

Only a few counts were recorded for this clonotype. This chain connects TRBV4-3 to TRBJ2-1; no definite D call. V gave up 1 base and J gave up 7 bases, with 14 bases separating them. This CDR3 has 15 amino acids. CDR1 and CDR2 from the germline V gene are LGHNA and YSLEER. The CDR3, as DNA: TGCGCCAGCAGCCAAGCGGGTAAGAGAGAGAATGAGCAGTTCTTC. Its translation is CASSQAGKRENEQFF.

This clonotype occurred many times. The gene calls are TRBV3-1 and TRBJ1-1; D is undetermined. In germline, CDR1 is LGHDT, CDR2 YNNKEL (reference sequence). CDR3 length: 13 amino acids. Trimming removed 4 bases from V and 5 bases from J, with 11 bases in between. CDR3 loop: CASSPGPETEAFF. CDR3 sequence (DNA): TGTGCCAGCAGCCCGGGCCCGGAAACTGAAGCTTTCTTT. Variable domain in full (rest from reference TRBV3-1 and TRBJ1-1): DTAVSQTPKYLVTQMGNDKSIKCEQNLGHDTMYWYKQDSKKFLKIMFSYNNKELIINETVPNRFSPKSPDKAHLNLHINSLELGDSAVYFCASSPGPETEAFFGQGTRLTVV.

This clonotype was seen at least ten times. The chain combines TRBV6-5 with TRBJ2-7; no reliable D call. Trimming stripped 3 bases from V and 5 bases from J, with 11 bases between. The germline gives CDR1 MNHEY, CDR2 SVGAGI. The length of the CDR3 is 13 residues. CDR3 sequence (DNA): TGTGCCAGCAGTTATAATCCGGCAAACGAGCAGTACTTC. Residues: CASSYNPANEQYF.

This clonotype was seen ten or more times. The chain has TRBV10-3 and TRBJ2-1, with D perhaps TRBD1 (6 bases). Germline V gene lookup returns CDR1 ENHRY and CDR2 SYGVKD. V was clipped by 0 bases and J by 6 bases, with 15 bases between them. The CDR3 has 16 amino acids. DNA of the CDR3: TGTGCCATCAGTGAGTCTCGAGGGGGTGACGTCAATGAGCAGTTCTTC. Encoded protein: CAISESRGGDVNEQFF.

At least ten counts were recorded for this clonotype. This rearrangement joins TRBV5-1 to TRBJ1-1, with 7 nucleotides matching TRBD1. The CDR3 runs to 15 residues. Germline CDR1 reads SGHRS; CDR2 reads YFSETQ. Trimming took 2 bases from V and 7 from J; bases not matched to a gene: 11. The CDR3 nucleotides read TGCGCCAGCAGCTTATCACAACAGGGGAGTAGTGAAGCTTTCTTT. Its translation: CASSLSQQGSSEAFF.

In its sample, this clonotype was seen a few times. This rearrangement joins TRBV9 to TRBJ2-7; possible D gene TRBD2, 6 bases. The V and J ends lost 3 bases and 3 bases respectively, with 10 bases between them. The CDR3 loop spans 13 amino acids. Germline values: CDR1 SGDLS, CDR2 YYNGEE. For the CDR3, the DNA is TGTGCCAGCAGCGCGCGGGAAGACTACGAGCAGTACTTC. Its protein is CASSAREDYEQYF. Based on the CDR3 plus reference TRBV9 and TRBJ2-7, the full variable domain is DSGVTQTPKHLITATGQRVTLRCSPRSGDLSVYWYQQSLDQGLQFLIQYYNGEERAKGNILERFSAQQFPDLHSELNLSSLELGDSALYFCASSAREDYEQYFGPGTRLTVT.

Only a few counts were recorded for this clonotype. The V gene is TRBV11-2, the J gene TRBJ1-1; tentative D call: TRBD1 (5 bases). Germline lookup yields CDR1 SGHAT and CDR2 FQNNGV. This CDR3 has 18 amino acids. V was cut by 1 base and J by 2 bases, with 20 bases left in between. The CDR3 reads CASSLGTGGTRGNTEAFF. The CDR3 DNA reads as TGTGCCAGCAGCTTAGGTACCGGAGGAACAAGGGGTAACACTGAAGCTTTCTTT.

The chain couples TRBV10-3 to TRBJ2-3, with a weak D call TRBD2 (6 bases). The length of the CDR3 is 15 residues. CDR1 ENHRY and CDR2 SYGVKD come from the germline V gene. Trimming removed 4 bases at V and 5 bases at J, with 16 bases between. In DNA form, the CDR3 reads TGTGCCATCAGTGCCCTAGCGACGCCCTTAGATACGCAGTATTTT. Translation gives CAISALATPLDTQYF.

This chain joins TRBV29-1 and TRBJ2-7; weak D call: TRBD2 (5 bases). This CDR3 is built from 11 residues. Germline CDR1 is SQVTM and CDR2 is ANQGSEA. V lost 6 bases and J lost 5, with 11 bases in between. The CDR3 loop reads CSVEGGDEQYF. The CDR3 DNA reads TGCAGCGTCGAGGGTGGGGACGAGCAGTACTTC.

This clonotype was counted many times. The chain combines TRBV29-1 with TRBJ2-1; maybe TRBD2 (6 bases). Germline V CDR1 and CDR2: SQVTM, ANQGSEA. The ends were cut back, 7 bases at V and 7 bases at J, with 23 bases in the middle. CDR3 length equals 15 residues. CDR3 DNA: TGCAGCGCCTACGTCCCGGGAGAACGTTTAAATGAGCAGTTCTTC. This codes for CSAYVPGERLNEQFF.

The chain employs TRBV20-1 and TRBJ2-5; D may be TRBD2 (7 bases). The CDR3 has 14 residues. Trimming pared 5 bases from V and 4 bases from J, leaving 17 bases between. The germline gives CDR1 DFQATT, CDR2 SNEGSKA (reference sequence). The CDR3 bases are TGCAGTGCTGCCCCTAGCGGAGGGGGAGAGACCCAGTACTTC. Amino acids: CSAAPSGGGETQYF.

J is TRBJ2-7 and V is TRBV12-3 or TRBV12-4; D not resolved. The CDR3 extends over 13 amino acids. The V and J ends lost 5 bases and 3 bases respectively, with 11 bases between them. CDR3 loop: CASSPDPDYEQYF. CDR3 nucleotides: TGTGCCAGCAGTCCCGATCCGGACTACGAGCAGTACTTC.

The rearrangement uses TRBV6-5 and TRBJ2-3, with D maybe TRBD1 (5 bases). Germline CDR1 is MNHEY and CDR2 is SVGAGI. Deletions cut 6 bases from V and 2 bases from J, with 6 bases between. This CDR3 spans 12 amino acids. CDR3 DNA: TGTGCCAGCAGGGACAACACAGATACGCAGTATTTT. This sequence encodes CASRDNTDTQYF.

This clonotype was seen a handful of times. The DNA for the CDR3 is TGCAGTGCTAATGACAGGGAAGGCGTAGAAAAACTGTTTTTT. Translation gives CSANDREGVEKLFF. The chain has TRBV20-1 and TRBJ1-4, with TRBD1 matching over 7 bases. Germline-derived CDR1 and CDR2 are DFQATT and SNEGSKA (reference sequence). The CDR3 has 14 amino acids. V dropped 4 bases and J dropped 8; count of bases not matched to a gene: 10.

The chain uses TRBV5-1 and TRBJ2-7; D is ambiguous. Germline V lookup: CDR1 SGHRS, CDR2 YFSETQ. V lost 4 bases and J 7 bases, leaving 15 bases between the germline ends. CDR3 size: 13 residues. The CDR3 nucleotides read TGCGCCAGCAGCAGAGACACCCTCAGTGAGCAGTACTTC. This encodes CASSRDTLSEQYF.

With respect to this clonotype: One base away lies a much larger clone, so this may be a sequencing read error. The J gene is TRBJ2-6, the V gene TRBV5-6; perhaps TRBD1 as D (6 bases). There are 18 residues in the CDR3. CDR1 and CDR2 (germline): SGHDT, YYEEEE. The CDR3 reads CASSLGGVGGSGASVLTF. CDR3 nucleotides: TGTGCCAGCAGCTTGGGAGGCGTTGGGGGCTCTGGGGCCAGCGTCCTGACTTTC.

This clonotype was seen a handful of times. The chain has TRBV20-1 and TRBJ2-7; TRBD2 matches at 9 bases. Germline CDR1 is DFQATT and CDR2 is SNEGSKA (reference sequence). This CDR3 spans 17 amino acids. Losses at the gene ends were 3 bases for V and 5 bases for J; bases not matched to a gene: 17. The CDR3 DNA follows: TGCAGTGCTAGGGGCATCGAACGACGCGGGAGGGGCGACGAGCAGTACTTC. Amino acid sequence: CSARGIERRGRGDEQYF.

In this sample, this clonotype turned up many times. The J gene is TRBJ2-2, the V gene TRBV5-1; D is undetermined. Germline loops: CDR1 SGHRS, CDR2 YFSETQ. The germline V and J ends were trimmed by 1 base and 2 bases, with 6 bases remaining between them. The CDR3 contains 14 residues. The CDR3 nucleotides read TGCGCCAGCAGCTTGACACCAAACACCGGGGAGCTGTTTTTT. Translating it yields CASSLTPNTGELFF.